Each of the 3 T cell receptor beta chains below was sequenced from the same sample in a study of T cells in Graves' hyperthyroidism and ophthalmopathy. Researchers amplified the TCR beta CDR3 regions from RNA transcripts. The HTBI primer set drove a first-round RT-PCR of the TCR CDR3. One entry per CDR3 protein, called by TCRdb with MiXCR from the multiplex PCR reads. The data hold approximately 610,000 distinct CDR3 sequences, with about 15% observed a single time. Sequencing input: blood. The source is a woman between 35 and 50 years old with Graves' ophthalmopathy.

This clonotype was observed many times. This chain links TRBV28 with TRBJ2-2; 7 nucleotides line up with TRBD2. The V gene end was trimmed by 4 bases and the J gene end by 3 bases; junction bases not matched to a gene: 8. There are 16 residues in the CDR3. Germline values: CDR1 MDHEN, CDR2 SYDVKM. The CDR3 spells CASSSQASGYTGELFF. DNA for the CDR3: TGTGCCAGCAGTTCCCAAGCTAGCGGATACACCGGGGAGCTGTTTTTT.

This clonotype appeared many times. V is TRBV6-1 and J is TRBJ1-1; D unresolved. The CDR3 is 14 residues long. Germline V gives CDR1 MNHNS, CDR2 SASEGT. Trimming removed 1 base from V and 1 base from J, with 7 bases in between. The CDR3 here is CASSEGAGNTEAFF. In DNA form, the CDR3 reads TGTGCCAGCAGTGAAGGGGCAGGGAACACTGAAGCTTTCTTT.

The table lists this clonotype with many counts. This chain connects TRBV7-3 to TRBJ2-2; D not certain. CDR1 SGHTA and CDR2 FQGTGA come from the germline V gene. This CDR3 is built from 13 residues. Deletions cut 0 bases from V and 5 bases from J, with 4 bases between. CDR3 amino acids: CASSLTPTGELFF. In DNA, the CDR3 is TGTGCCAGCAGCTTAACGCCAACCGGGGAGCTGTTTTTT.